This TCR beta chain was obtained from a study of cytomegalovirus exposure and HLA in healthy donors. A single count supports this clone. With 60 Vbeta and 13 Jbeta primers, the PCR was carried out. TCRdb keeps only in-frame clones here, not all; method: immunoSEQ multiplex PCR. The table lists 150,000 or so clones, around four fifths of them singletons, with around 4.1% in the top ten. The sequenced sample was PBMCs. This TCR was recovered from a man aged 50-59 years in good health and CMV-seropositive.

DNA for the CDR3: TGTGCCAGCTCACCACCTGGTGCGTATGAGCAGTTCTTC. Translating it yields CASSPPGAYEQFF. V usage is TRBV18 and J usage is TRBJ2-1; D is ambiguous. The CDR3 is 13 residues long. The V and J ends lost 0 bases and 8 bases respectively, with 8 bases between them. Germline loops: CDR1 KGHSH, CDR2 LQKENI. Variable domain in full (rest from reference TRBV18 and TRBJ2-1): NAGVMQNPRHLVRRRGQEARLRCSPMKGHSHVYWYRQLPEEGLKFMVYLQKENIIDESGMPKERFSAEFPKEGPSILRIQQVVRGDSAAYFCASSPPGAYEQFFGPGTRLTVL.